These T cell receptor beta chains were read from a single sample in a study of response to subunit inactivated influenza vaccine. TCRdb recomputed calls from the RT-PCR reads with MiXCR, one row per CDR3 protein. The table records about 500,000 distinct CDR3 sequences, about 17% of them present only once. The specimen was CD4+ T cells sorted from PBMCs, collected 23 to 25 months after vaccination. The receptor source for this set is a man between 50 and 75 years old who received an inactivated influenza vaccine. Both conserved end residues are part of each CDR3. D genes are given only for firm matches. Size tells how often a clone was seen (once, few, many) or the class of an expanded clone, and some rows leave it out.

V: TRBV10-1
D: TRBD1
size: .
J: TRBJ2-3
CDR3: CASSRDSADTQYF
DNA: TGCGCCAGCAGCAGGGACAGCGCAGATACGCAGTATTTT

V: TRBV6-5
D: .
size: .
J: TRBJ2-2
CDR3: CASTSDTGELFF
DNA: TGTGCCAGCACCAGTGACACCGGGGAGCTGTTTTTT

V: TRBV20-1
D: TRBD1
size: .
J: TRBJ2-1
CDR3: CSARTGWNEQFF
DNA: TGCAGTGCAAGGACAGGGTGGAATGAGCAGTTCTTC

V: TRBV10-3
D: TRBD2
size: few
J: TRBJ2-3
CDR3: CAITPGLARTDTQYF
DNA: TGTGCCATCACCCCCGGACTAGCGAGGACAGATACGCAGTATTTT

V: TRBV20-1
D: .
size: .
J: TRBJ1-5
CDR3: CSASWTDNQPQHF
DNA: TGCAGTGCTAGTTGGACGGACAATCAGCCCCAGCATTTT

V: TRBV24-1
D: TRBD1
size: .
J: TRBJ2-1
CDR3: CATSGQENNNEQFF
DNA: TGTGCCACCAGCGGACAGGAGAATAACAATGAGCAGTTCTTC

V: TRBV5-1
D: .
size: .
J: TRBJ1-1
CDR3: CASSKEIMNTEAFF
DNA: TGCGCCAGCAGCAAGGAGATCATGAACACTGAAGCTTTCTTT

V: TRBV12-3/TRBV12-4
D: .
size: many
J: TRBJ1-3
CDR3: CASSLVDSGNTIYF
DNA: TGTGCCAGCAGTTTAGTCGACAGTGGAAACACCATATATTTT

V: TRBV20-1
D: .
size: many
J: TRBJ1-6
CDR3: CSAEIGNSPLHF
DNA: TGCAGTGCCGAGATCGGGAATTCACCCCTCCACTTT

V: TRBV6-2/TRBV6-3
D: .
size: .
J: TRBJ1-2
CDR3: CASARGDYGYTF
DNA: TGTGCCAGCGCGAGGGGAGACTATGGCTACACCTTC

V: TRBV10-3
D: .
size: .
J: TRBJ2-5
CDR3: CAISERPEETQYF
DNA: TGTGCCATCAGTGAGAGGCCAGAAGAGACCCAGTACTTC

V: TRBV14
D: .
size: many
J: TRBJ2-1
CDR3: CASSQAEEQFF
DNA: TGTGCCAGCAGCCAAGCGGAGGAGCAGTTCTTC

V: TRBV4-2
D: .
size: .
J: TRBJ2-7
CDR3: CASSQADSSSYEQYF
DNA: TGTGCCAGCAGCCAAGCCGACTCGAGCTCCTACGAGCAGTACTTC

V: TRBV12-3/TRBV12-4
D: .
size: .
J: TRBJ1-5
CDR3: CASRGPGGSQPQHF
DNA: TGTGCCAGCAGAGGACCTGGGGGTAGTCAGCCCCAGCATTTT

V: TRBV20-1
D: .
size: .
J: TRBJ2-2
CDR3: CSAEGPANTGELFF
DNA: TGCAGTGCTGAGGGACCGGCGAACACCGGGGAGCTGTTTTTT

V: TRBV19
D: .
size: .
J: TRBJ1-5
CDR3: CASNLGRNSNQPQHF
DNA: TGTGCCAGTAACCTAGGACGGAATAGCAATCAGCCCCAGCATTTT

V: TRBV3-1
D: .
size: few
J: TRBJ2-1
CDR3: CASSQGYGGSYNEQFF
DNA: TGTGCCAGCAGCCAGGGGTACGGGGGATCCTACAATGAGCAGTTCTTC

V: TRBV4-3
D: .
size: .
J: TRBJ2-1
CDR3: CASSQDSHNEQFF
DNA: TGCGCCAGCAGCCAAGATAGTCACAATGAGCAGTTCTTC

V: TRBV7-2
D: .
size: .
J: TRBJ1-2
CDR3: CASSGQPLYGYTF
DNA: TGTGCCAGCAGCGGACAGCCGCTCTATGGCTACACCTTC

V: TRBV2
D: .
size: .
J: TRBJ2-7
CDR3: CASSGDSDRLFF
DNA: TGTGCCAGCAGTGGGGACTCGGACAGGCTGTTCTTC

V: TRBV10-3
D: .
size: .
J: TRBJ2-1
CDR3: CAISVGSASYNEQFF
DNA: TGTGCCATCAGTGTGGGTAGCGCCTCCTACAATGAGCAGTTCTTC

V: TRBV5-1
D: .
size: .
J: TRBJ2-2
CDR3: CASSSGHNGDGELFF
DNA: TGCGCCAGCAGCTCGGGACACAACGGGGACGGGGAGCTGTTTTTT

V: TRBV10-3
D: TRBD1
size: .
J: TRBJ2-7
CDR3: CAISSIGQGSTYEQYF
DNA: TGTGCCATCAGTTCTATTGGACAGGGGTCTACCTACGAGCAGTACTTC

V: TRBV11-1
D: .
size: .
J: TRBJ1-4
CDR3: CASSLVRASGGTNEKLFF
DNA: TGTGCCAGCAGCTTAGTCCGGGCCTCCGGGGGAACTAATGAAAAACTGTTTTTT

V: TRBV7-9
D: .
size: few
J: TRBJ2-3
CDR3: CASGPFGTDTQYF
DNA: TGTGCCAGCGGCCCTTTTGGGACAGATACGCAGTATTTT

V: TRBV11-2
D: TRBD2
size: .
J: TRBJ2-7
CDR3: CASSLTWTSGESRYEQYF
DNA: TGTGCCAGCAGCCTGACTTGGACTAGCGGGGAAAGTCGCTACGAGCAGTACTTC

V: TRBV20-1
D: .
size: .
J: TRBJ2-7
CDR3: CSARNLAPSSYEQYF
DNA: TGCAGTGCTAGAAATCTGGCTCCCAGCTCCTACGAGCAGTACTTC

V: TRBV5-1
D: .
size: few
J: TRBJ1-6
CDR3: CASSSRPGDYSPLHF
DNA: TGCGCCAGCAGCTCACGACCGGGGGACTATTCACCCCTCCACTTT

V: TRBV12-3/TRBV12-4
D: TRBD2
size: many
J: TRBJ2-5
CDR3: CASSHLAGGLQETQYF
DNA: TGTGCCAGCAGTCACTTAGCGGGGGGCCTGCAAGAGACCCAGTACTTC

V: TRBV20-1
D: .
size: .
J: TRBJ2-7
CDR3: CSARDLARPPTYEQYF
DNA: TGCAGTGCTAGAGATTTGGCGAGGCCCCCTACCTACGAGCAGTACTTC

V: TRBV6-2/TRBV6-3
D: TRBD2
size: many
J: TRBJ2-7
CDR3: CASSYGTSGRHF
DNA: TGTGCCAGCAGTTACGGGACTAGCGGGAGGCACTTC